The entry below describes one T cell receptor beta chain. The antigen is undetermined. Trimming took 0 bases from V and 4 from J, leaving 16 bases between them. The CDR3 totals 16 residues. CDR1 and CDR2 (germline): GTSNPN, SVGIG (reference sequence). This sample was taken from a study of graft-versus-host responses after intestinal transplantation. Study overall: All recipients were transplanted with multivisceral, liver-intestinal, or isolated intestinal grafts.

Sequencing was performed with immunoSEQ multiplex PCR; in TCRdb, only in-frame clones are kept and a portion is missing. The sample carries about 64,000 clones, 85% to 95% recorded once. Study outcomes and limitations: Within allografts, high graft-versus-host to host-versus-graft clonal ratios were seen among patients with graft-donor T cell macrochimerism. The marrow of recipients harbored GvH clones, and ileum or blood showed some of them first.

Sequenced material: unstimulated CD8+ T cells sorted from spleen or lymph node cells, taken before transplant. The origin of this receptor is a human donor who was the organ donor for an intestinal transplant. The rearrangement uses TRBV30 and TRBJ2-1; D is possibly TRBD2 (5 bases). The CDR3 spells CAWSVLREKPYNEQFF. CDR3 sequence (DNA): TGTGCCTGGAGTGTACTGAGGGAGAAACCATACAATGAGCAGTTCTTC.